Each of the 18 T cell receptor beta chains below was sequenced from the same sample in a study of glioma-infiltrating T cells after dendritic cell vaccination. Time point specified: after dendritic cell vaccination, including at tumor progression/relapse. Using immunoSEQ multiplex PCR, the repertoire was profiled, and TCRdb retains in-frame clones only, with some absent. Among 72,000 or so clones listed, around 90% were seen once. The specimen comprised blood, sampled after dendritic cell vaccination. The receptors here all came from a human donor with glioblastoma.

V usage is TRBV30 and J usage is TRBJ1-1, with TRBD1 as a possible D gene (5 bases). The germline gives CDR1 GTSNPN, CDR2 SVGIG (reference sequence). The length of the CDR3 is 13 residues. Trimming pared 0 bases from V and 4 bases from J, leaving 9 bases between. The CDR3 sequence is CAWSVQGITEAFF. CDR3 DNA sequence: TGTGCCTGGAGTGTTCAGGGTATCACTGAAGCTTTCTTT.

The genes are TRBV30 and TRBJ1-2, with TRBD1 identical over 10 bases. Germline values: CDR1 GTSNPN, CDR2 SVGIG (reference sequence). V lost 3 bases, J lost 7 bases, and 8 bases stayed unmatched. CDR3 length equals 14 residues. CDR3 amino acids: CAWRQPGQGFGYTF. The CDR3 DNA sequence: TGTGCCTGGAGGCAACCGGGACAGGGGTTTGGCTACACCTTC. The full variable domain, its missing parts supplied by reference TRBV30 and TRBJ1-2, is SQTIHQWPATLVQPVGSPLSLECTVEGTSNPNLYWYRQAAGRGLQLLFYSVGIGQISSEVPQNLSASRPQDRQFILSSKKLLLSDSGFYLCAWRQPGQGFGYTFGSGTRLTVV.

The chain links TRBV19 to TRBJ1-1; TRBD1 might be the D (5 bases). Looked up from germline, CDR1 is LNHDA and CDR2 is SQIVND (reference sequence). The V end lost 4 bases, the J end lost 3 bases, and 12 bases lay between the germline ends. CDR3 length: 14 residues. The DNA for the CDR3 is TGTGCCAGTAGTAATGGAGGAGGGGACACTGAAGCTTTCTTT. This sequence encodes CASSNGGGDTEAFF.

The chain uses TRBV5-1 and TRBJ1-1, with D maybe TRBD1 (6 bases). Germline CDR1 and CDR2: SGHRS and YFSETQ. Trimming removed 4 bases at V and 1 base at J, with 14 bases between. This CDR3 comprises 15 residues. In DNA, the CDR3 is TGCGCCAGCAGCCCGGTCGCGGGGGCGAACACTGAAGCTTTCTTT. Translated: CASSPVAGANTEAFF.

The gene calls are TRBV11-3 and TRBJ2-7, with D possibly TRBD1 on 6 matching bases. Germline V lookup: CDR1 SGHNT, CDR2 YENEEA. The CDR3 has 15 residues. Trimming took 2 bases from V and 2 from J, leaving 13 bases between them. CDR3 in amino acids: CASSLNPGAAYEQYF. In nucleotides, the CDR3 is TGTGCCAGCAGCTTAAATCCAGGGGCAGCCTACGAGCAGTACTTC.

The rearrangement joins TRBV4-3 to TRBJ1-2; 7 bases fit TRBD1. The CDR3 contains 14 residues. V lost 4 bases and J lost 8; bases outside the gene matches: 10. Germline V gives CDR1 LGHNA, CDR2 YSLEER. The CDR3 region is CASSLNHGTAGYTF. In DNA form, the CDR3 reads TGCGCCAGCAGCCTAAATCACGGGACAGCCGGCTACACCTTC.

This CDR3 reads CASSLGDRGCTF. The CDR3 region has the DNA TGTGCCAGCAGCTTAGGGGACAGGGGGTGCACCTTC. The V gene is TRBV7-2, the J gene TRBJ1-2; 11 nucleotides line up with TRBD1. The CDR3 sequence is 12 residues long. The V gene end was trimmed by 1 base and the J gene end by 13 bases; junction bases not matched to a gene: 2. CDR1 and CDR2 from the germline V gene are SGHTA and FQGNSA. Full variable domain (remainder filled in from reference TRBV7-2 and TRBJ1-2): GAGVSQSPSNKVTEKGKDVELRCDPISGHTALYWYRQSLGQGLEFLIYFQGNSAPDKSGLPSDRFSAERTGGSVSTLTIQRTQQEDSAVYLCASSLGDRGCTFGSGTRLTVV.

The V and J genes are TRBV6-5 and TRBJ2-1, with 7 bases aligning to TRBD2. V was pared by 0 bases and J by 3 bases, with 5 bases of the junction left unmatched. In germline, CDR1 is MNHEY, CDR2 SVGAGI. CDR3 length: 16 amino acids. The chain's CDR3 is CASSYSLGEGYNEQFF. CDR3 nucleotides: TGTGCCAGCAGTTACTCGTTGGGGGAGGGCTACAATGAGCAGTTCTTC.

In this sample, this clone turned up once. V gene TRBV19 combines with J gene TRBJ2-1; weak D call: TRBD2 (6 bases). Deletions cut 1 base from V and 9 bases from J, with 10 bases between. The CDR3 covers 13 residues. Germline CDR1 and CDR2: LNHDA and SQIVND (reference sequence). The CDR3 loop reads CASSIGLASEQFF. CDR3 in DNA: TGTGCCAGTAGTATAGGGCTAGCGAGTGAGCAGTTCTTC. Complete variable domain (other parts from reference TRBV19 and TRBJ2-1): DGGITQSPKYLFRKEGQNVTLSCEQNLNHDAMYWYRQDPGQGLRLIYYSQIVNDFQKGDIAEGYSVSREKKESFPLTVTSAQKNPTAFYLCASSIGLASEQFFGPGTRLTVL.

The chain employs TRBV30 and TRBJ2-3, with 9 bases that match TRBD2. The CDR3 extends over 15 amino acids. V was pared by 3 bases and J by 1 base, with 5 bases of the junction left unmatched. The germline CDR1 and CDR2 sequences are GTSNPN and SVGIG (reference sequence). The CDR3 region is CAWSPTSGRTDTQYF. The DNA of the CDR3 is TGTGCCTGGAGCCCGACTAGCGGACGCACAGATACGCAGTATTTT.

V and J are TRBV30 and TRBJ2-1; D gene ambiguous. V shed 0 bases and J shed 9 bases, with 9 bases lying between them. Germline V gene sequence: CDR1 GTSNPN, CDR2 SVGIG (reference sequence). The CDR3 spans 12 residues. CDR3 sequence (DNA): TGTGCCTGGAGTGTACTAAGTTTTGAGCAGTTCTTC. Encoded protein: CAWSVLSFEQFF.

The chain carries TRBV5-6 and TRBJ2-3, with 8 bases fitting TRBD1. V lost 10 bases to trimming and J lost 4 bases; unmatched junction nucleotides: 5. The length of the CDR3 is 12 residues. Per germline, CDR1 SGHDT and CDR2 YYEEEE. The CDR3 region is CAGGQGADTQYF. The CDR3 DNA reads as TGTGCCGGTGGACAGGGCGCAGATACGCAGTATTTT.

The J gene is TRBJ2-5, the V gene TRBV6-5, with 9 nucleotides matching TRBD1. The DNA end lines up better with TRBJ2-7; the J call may be wrong. The CDR3 extends over 15 amino acids. Germline lookup yields CDR1 MNHEY and CDR2 SVGAGI. CDR3: CASSSAGTGRYEQYF. The CDR3 region has the DNA TGTGCCAGCAGCTCCGCCGGGACAGGGAGGTACGAGCAGTACTTC.

This clone was seen only once. The V call is TRBV4-2, the J call TRBJ2-2; D might be TRBD2 (5 bases). The length of the CDR3 is 16 residues. Germline CDR1 and CDR2: LGHNA and YNFKEQ. V gave up 1 base and J gave up 2 bases, with 11 bases separating them. The chain's CDR3 is CASSQGSRGNTGELFF. CDR3 coding DNA: TGTGCCAGCAGCCAAGGTAGTCGGGGAAACACCGGGGAGCTGTTTTTT.

The rearrangement joins TRBV18 to TRBJ2-1; D is unresolved. The V gene's germline CDR1 is KGHSH and CDR2 LQKENI. The CDR3 is 13 amino acids. Trimming removed 4 bases at V and 0 bases at J, with 4 bases between. CDR3 sequence reads: CASSRPSYNEQFF. CDR3 sequence (DNA): TGTGCCAGCTCACGGCCCTCCTACAATGAGCAGTTCTTC.

The genes are TRBV2 and TRBJ2-7, with 11 bases lining up with TRBD2. The V segment lost 5 bases and the J segment 2 bases; nucleotides outside the gene matches: 8. The germline V gene has CDR1 SNHLY and CDR2 FYNNEI. The CDR3 runs to 16 residues. The CDR3 DNA reads TGTGCCAGCAGTCCCTCCCTAGCGGGAGGAACCTACGAGCAGTACTTC. Protein: CASSPSLAGGTYEQYF.

The chain's CDR3 is CASTTGQYNEQFF. The CDR3 DNA reads TGTGCCAGCACCACCGGACAGTACAATGAGCAGTTCTTC. V gene TRBV11-3 combines with J gene TRBJ2-1, with D possibly being TRBD1 (6 bases). The V and J ends lost 7 bases and 4 bases respectively, with 11 bases between them. The CDR3 contains 13 residues. Germline V CDR1 and CDR2: SGHNT, YENEEA.

J is TRBJ2-5 and V is TRBV11-2, with 14 bases aligning to TRBD2. V lost 5 bases, J lost 4 bases, and 9 bases stayed unmatched. CDR1 is SGHAT, CDR2 FQNNGV, per germline. The CDR3 has 17 residues. CDR3 in amino acids: CASSRGLAGGLGETQYF. As DNA, the CDR3 is TGTGCCAGCAGCCGCGGACTAGCGGGAGGTTTAGGAGAGACCCAGTACTTC.